One sample yielded the 27 T cell receptor beta chains listed below, sequenced in a study of neurological immune-mediated disorders. In TCRdb, the 5' RACE reads were re-called with MiXCR into one record per CDR3 protein. The data show 54,000 or so distinct CDR3 sequences, with roughly 3.8% seen just once and under 8.5% held by the top ten. Sequences were obtained from PBMCs. Every receptor here comes from a man aged 55 to 70 with multiple sclerosis.

The V call is TRBV10-3, the J call TRBJ1-1, with 12 bases lining up with TRBD1. The germline V gene has CDR1 ENHRY and CDR2 SYGVKD. After removal of 6 bases from V and 5 bases from J, the junction contained 4 bases not matched to a gene. CDR3 length: 14 residues. CDR3 residues: CAIRPGQGATEAFF. CDR3 in DNA: TGTGCCATCAGACCGGGACAGGGGGCTACTGAAGCTTTCTTT.

In its sample, this clonotype was seen many times. The chain is built from TRBV5-1 and TRBJ2-2; the match to TRBD1 covers 7 bases. This CDR3 comprises 15 residues. Germline CDR1 and CDR2: SGHRS and YFSETQ. Trimming took 1 base from V and 3 from J; bases not matched to a gene: 3. The CDR3 nucleotides read TGCGCCAGCAGCTTGAGGGGGCGAGACACCGGGGAGCTGTTTTTT. Translation: CASSLRGRDTGELFF. The full variable domain, its missing parts supplied by reference TRBV5-1 and TRBJ2-2, is KAGVTQTPRYLIKTRGQQVTLSCSPISGHRSVSWYQQTPGQGLQFLFEYFSETQRNKGNFPGRFSGRQFSNSRSEMNVSTLELGDSALYLCASSLRGRDTGELFFGEGSRLTVL.

This clonotype was seen at least ten times. The gene calls are TRBV11-2 and TRBJ2-3; the match to TRBD1 covers 9 bases. V lost 5 bases and J lost 7; bases outside the gene matches: 22. CDR1 and CDR2 (germline): SGHAT, FQNNGV. The CDR3 runs to 19 residues. CDR3 in DNA: TGTGCCAGCAGCACACAGGGGGCTTTGCGGGGCCCCGATTCGTATACGCAGTATTTT. This sequence encodes CASSTQGALRGPDSYTQYF.

This clonotype was seen repeatedly, ten times or more. The rearrangement uses TRBV3-1 and TRBJ2-7; perhaps TRBD2 as D (5 bases). Trimming pared 1 base from V and 0 bases from J, leaving 19 bases between. The germline gives CDR1 LGHDT, CDR2 YNNKEL (reference sequence). The CDR3 is made up of 18 amino acids. The CDR3 region has the DNA TGTGCCAGCAGCCAAGGTTCGATATGGCCTGGGAGCTCCTACGAGCAGTACTTC. Translating gives CASSQGSIWPGSSYEQYF.

This clonotype was recorded many times. The CDR3 DNA reads as TGTGCCAGCAGCCCCGGGACAGAGTCCCGCTCCTACGAGCAGTACTTC. Encoded protein: CASSPGTESRSYEQYF. This rearrangement joins TRBV3-1 to TRBJ2-7; TRBD1 agrees at 7 bases. V was pared by 4 bases and J by 0 bases, with 9 bases of the junction left unmatched. The CDR3 sequence is 16 residues long. CDR1 and CDR2 from the germline V gene are LGHDT and YNNKEL (reference sequence).

This clonotype was observed many times. The rearrangement uses TRBV6-1 and TRBJ1-5; TRBD1 agrees at 12 bases. Germline CDR1 and CDR2: MNHNS and SASEGT. J gave up 7 bases and V 1 base, and 2 bases lay outside the gene matches. CDR3 size: 15 residues. CDR3 residues: CASSEEGQGAQPQHF. The CDR3 DNA follows: TGTGCCAGCAGTGAAGAGGGACAGGGGGCGCAGCCCCAGCATTTT.

V is TRBV6-6 and J is TRBJ1-1; no firm D call. CDR1 and CDR2 (germline): MNHNY, SVGAGI (reference sequence). The CDR3 length is 14 residues. V gave up 3 bases and J gave up 4 bases, with 12 bases separating them. CDR3 sequence: CASSYIGMGTEAFF. CDR3 nucleotide sequence: TGTGCCAGCAGTTATATCGGGATGGGCACTGAAGCTTTCTTT.

The chain recombines TRBV4-2 with TRBJ2-3; D gene unclear. The CDR3 consists of 13 residues. Germline values: CDR1 LGHNA, CDR2 YNFKEQ. V was cut by 3 bases and J by 4 bases, with 8 bases left in between. The chain's CDR3 is CASSHTPPDTQYF. Here the CDR3 DNA reads TGTGCCAGCAGCCATACTCCGCCAGATACGCAGTATTTT.

A few counts support this clonotype. The chain is built from TRBV5-1 and TRBJ2-7; D gene unclear. Germline CDR1 and CDR2: SGHRS and YFSETQ. The V end lost 4 bases, the J end lost 1 base, and 15 bases lay between the germline ends. The CDR3 runs to 15 residues. CDR3 in amino acids: CASSDEPRESYEQYF. Written as DNA, the CDR3 is TGCGCCAGCAGCGACGAGCCCAGAGAATCCTACGAGCAGTACTTC.

This clonotype was recorded at least ten times. The V call is TRBV20-1, the J call TRBJ1-4, with D unclear. There are 12 residues in the CDR3. The ends were cut back, 1 base at V and 8 bases at J, with 8 bases in the middle. Germline values: CDR1 DFQATT, CDR2 SNEGSKA (reference sequence). This CDR3 is CSARGGREKLFF. The CDR3 nucleotides are TGCAGTGCTAGAGGCGGCAGGGAAAAACTGTTTTTT.

This clonotype was seen many times. This rearrangement joins TRBV20-1 to TRBJ2-3; 11 nucleotides agree with TRBD2. Germline CDR1 and CDR2: DFQATT and SNEGSKA (reference sequence). The CDR3 is 14 amino acids. V was pared by 6 bases and J by 4 bases, with 6 bases of the junction left unmatched. The CDR3 coding sequence is TGCAGTGCACCGGGACTAGCGGTTTCAGATACGCAGTATTTT. This sequence encodes CSAPGLAVSDTQYF.

This clonotype has ten or more counts. The gene calls are TRBV7-2 and TRBJ2-1; D remains ambiguous. V was cut by 0 bases and J by 5 bases, with 5 bases left in between. This CDR3 comprises 13 residues. CDR1 is SGHTA, CDR2 FQGNSA, per germline. CDR3 nucleotides: TGTGCCAGCAGCTTAGCGTCCAACAATGAGCAGTTCTTC. As protein: CASSLASNNEQFF.

This clonotype was picked up many times. The chain carries TRBV7-2 and TRBJ2-7; D is ambiguous. V was cut by 1 base and J by 4 bases, with 8 bases left in between. The germline V gene encodes CDR1 SGHTA and CDR2 FQGNSA. The CDR3 is 13 residues long. CDR3 sequence reads: CASSLGLEYEQYF. For the CDR3, the DNA is TGTGCCAGCAGCTTAGGTCTGGAATACGAGCAGTACTTC. The full variable domain, rest sourced from reference TRBV7-2 and TRBJ2-7, is GAGVSQSPSNKVTEKGKDVELRCDPISGHTALYWYRQSLGQGLEFLIYFQGNSAPDKSGLPSDRFSAERTGGSVSTLTIQRTQQEDSAVYLCASSLGLEYEQYFGPGTRLTVT.

The table lists this clonotype with many counts. The rearrangement joins TRBV15 to TRBJ2-5, with 9 bases matching TRBD1. Germline V gene sequence: CDR1 LNHNV, CDR2 YYDKDF (reference sequence). There are 16 residues in the CDR3. V was pared by 3 bases and J by 4 bases, with 9 bases of the junction left unmatched. This CDR3 reads CATSSHREDRGETQYF. For the CDR3, the DNA is TGTGCCACCAGCAGCCATCGAGAGGACAGGGGAGAGACCCAGTACTTC.

This clonotype showed up many times. CDR3 sequence: CASSFWGTNTEAFF. CDR3 DNA: TGTGCCAGCAGTTTTTGGGGGACGAACACTGAAGCTTTCTTT. The gene calls are TRBV27 and TRBJ1-1; D possibly corresponds to TRBD1 (5 bases). The CDR3 consists of 14 residues. V lost 3 bases to trimming and J lost 1 base, with 9 bases between them. Germline values: CDR1 MNHEY, CDR2 SMNVEV (reference sequence).

Many counts were recorded for this clonotype. The V call is TRBV6-2 or TRBV6-3, the J call TRBJ1-5; D gene uncertain. Germline CDR1 MNHEY, CDR2 SVGEGT. V was trimmed by 0 bases and J by 6 bases, leaving 6 bases between them. There are 13 residues in the CDR3. The CDR3 DNA follows: TGTGCCAGCAGTTACTCGACGGGTCAGCCCCAGCATTTT. This gives the protein CASSYSTGQPQHF.

The chain uses TRBV29-1 and TRBJ2-3, with a possible D match to TRBD2 (6 bases). This CDR3 comprises 13 residues. The ends were cut back, 5 bases at V and 6 bases at J, with 15 bases in the middle. CDR1 SQVTM and CDR2 ANQGSEA come from the germline V gene. The chain's CDR3 is CSVRGKGGDTQYF. CDR3 sequence (DNA): TGCAGCGTTAGAGGGAAAGGAGGGGATACGCAGTATTTT.

This clonotype was recorded many times. This chain uses TRBV12-3 or TRBV12-4 with TRBJ2-5; 10 bases agree with TRBD2. V shed 7 bases and J 5 bases; nucleotides not matched to a gene: 7. The CDR3 loop spans 14 amino acids. This CDR3 reads CASTWSGRAETQYF. The DNA of the CDR3 is TGTGCCAGCACTTGGAGCGGGAGGGCCGAGACCCAGTACTTC.

This clonotype was seen at least ten times. The CDR3 region has the DNA TGCAGCGTTGATCCGGGGTTACCCGGGAACACTGAAGCTTTCTTT. It yields the protein CSVDPGLPGNTEAFF. This sequence joins TRBV29-1 and TRBJ1-1; D is ambiguous. The germline CDR1 and CDR2 sequences are SQVTM and ANQGSEA. The CDR3 consists of 15 residues. V was pared by 3 bases and J by 1 base, with 15 bases between.

This clonotype has a count of ten or more. Possible read error: a much larger clone is one base away. The V call is TRBV24-1, the J call TRBJ2-3; tentative D call: TRBD2 (5 bases). Germline V CDR1 and CDR2: KGHDR, SFDVKD. Deletions cut 4 bases from V and 2 bases from J, with 12 bases between. This CDR3 contains 15 residues. CDR3 nucleotide sequence: TGTGCCACCAGTGACCCGGGAAAGAACACAGATACGCAGTATTTT. Translated: CATSDPGKNTDTQYF.

This clonotype came up many times. V is TRBV5-6 and J is TRBJ2-3, with D tentatively TRBD2 (6 bases). Trimming took off 0 bases at V and 2 bases at J, with 10 bases between the two ends. CDR3 length equals 15 residues. The germline V gene encodes CDR1 SGHDT and CDR2 YYEEEE. CDR3 sequence reads: CASSLDGGFTDTQYF. In DNA form, the CDR3 reads TGTGCCAGCAGCTTGGATGGGGGGTTCACAGATACGCAGTATTTT.

Many counts were recorded for this clonotype. This rearrangement joins TRBV9 to TRBJ2-1; D is perhaps TRBD1 (6 bases). This CDR3 has 16 residues. Germline values: CDR1 SGDLS, CDR2 YYNGEE. Trimming took off 2 bases at V and 2 bases at J, with 14 bases between the two ends. The CDR3 here is CASSVARTDAYNEQFF. CDR3 sequence (DNA): TGTGCCAGCAGCGTCGCAAGGACAGACGCCTACAATGAGCAGTTCTTC.

This clonotype has ten or more counts. CDR3: CSARPSAGDTQYF. Here the CDR3 DNA reads TGCAGTGCTAGACCTTCTGCTGGAGATACGCAGTATTTT. The gene calls are TRBV20-1 and TRBJ2-3; the D is unclear. This CDR3 region has 13 residues. The V and J ends lost 2 bases and 5 bases respectively, with 11 bases between them. The V gene's germline CDR1 is DFQATT and CDR2 SNEGSKA (reference sequence).

This clonotype occurred many times. The CDR3 reads CATSRTLHKTGTQVNEQFF. The CDR3 nucleotides are TGTGCCACCAGCAGGACACTCCATAAGACAGGGACGCAGGTCAATGAGCAGTTCTTC. The chain recombines TRBV15 with TRBJ2-1, with TRBD1 identical over 7 bases. V trimming: 3 bases; J trimming: 6 bases; junction bases outside the gene matches: 20. The CDR3 contains 19 residues. Germline lookup yields CDR1 LNHNV and CDR2 YYDKDF (reference sequence).

This clonotype was detected many times. The V call is TRBV20-1, the J call TRBJ2-3, with D tentatively TRBD2 (5 bases). Trimming took 7 bases from V and 2 from J, leaving 13 bases between them. This CDR3 is 13 amino acids long. Germline assignment: CDR1 DFQATT and CDR2 SNEGSKA (reference sequence). The DNA for the CDR3 is TGCAGTGGACTATCACCGAACACAGATACGCAGTATTTT. Protein: CSGLSPNTDTQYF.

This clonotype came up many times. This chain joins TRBV12-3 or TRBV12-4 and TRBJ2-3, with D perhaps matching TRBD2 (5 bases). The CDR3 runs 16 residues. Trimming took off 5 bases at V and 4 bases at J, with 19 bases between the two ends. In nucleotides, the CDR3 is TGTGCCAGCAGTCCCGGACGATATTCCGGGGCAGATACGCAGTATTTT. This gives the protein CASSPGRYSGADTQYF.

The chain joins TRBV20-1 to TRBJ1-1; 8 bases line up with TRBD1. CDR3 length equals 13 residues. The trim removed 6 bases at V and 5 bases at J, leaving 8 bases unmatched. Germline CDR1 and CDR2: DFQATT and SNEGSKA (reference sequence). CDR3 nucleotide sequence: TGCAGTGCCGCAAGGACAGGGAGGACTGAAGCTTTCTTT. Amino acid sequence: CSAARTGRTEAFF.